Shown below are 13 T cell receptor beta chains from a single sample sequenced in a study of cytomegalovirus exposure and HLA in healthy donors. The PCR was carried out with 60 Vbeta primers and 13 Jbeta primers. Generated by immunoSEQ multiplex PCR, the TCRdb table keeps only in-frame clones and is missing some. The profile shows about 150,000 clones, approximately 76% of them singletons. Sample: PBMCs. Receptors originate from a woman under 30 in good health and CMV-seropositive.

This chain joins TRBV15 and TRBJ1-2; D might be TRBD1 (5 bases). Germline V gene lookup returns CDR1 LNHNV and CDR2 YYDKDF (reference sequence). With 8 bases removed from V and 3 bases from J, the gap between germline ends came to 13 bases. The CDR3 covers 13 residues. The CDR3 bases are TGTGCCACCGCACCGGGGGAACACTATGGCTACACCTTC. It encodes CATAPGEHYGYTF. The full variable domain, rest sourced from reference TRBV15 and TRBJ1-2, is DAMVIQNPRYQVTQFGKPVTLSCSQTLNHNVMYWYQQKSSQAPKLLFHYYDKDFNNEADTPDNFQSRRPNTSFCFLDIRSPGLGDTAMYLCATAPGEHYGYTFGSGTRLTVV.

DNA of the CDR3: TGTGCCAGCAGCCGGGACAGGAGTGGAGAAAAACTGTTTTTT. Translating it yields CASSRDRSGEKLFF. The genes are TRBV6-5 and TRBJ1-4; 8 bases map to TRBD1. Per the germline V gene, CDR1 is MNHEY and CDR2 is SVGAGI. The CDR3 loop spans 14 amino acids. Trimming took 6 bases from V and 8 from J; bases not matched to a gene: 8.

This clone appeared a single time. The rearrangement uses TRBV7-9 and TRBJ2-7; 8 bases map to TRBD1. Germline values: CDR1 SEHNR, CDR2 FQNEAQ (reference sequence). The CDR3 extends over 15 amino acids. V lost 4 bases, J lost 2 bases, and 7 bases stayed unmatched. The CDR3 nucleotides are TGTGCCAGCAGCTCGGACAGGGACGCCCCCTACGAGCAGTACTTC. Residues: CASSSDRDAPYEQYF.

The V call is TRBV4-2, the J call TRBJ1-3, with a tentative D call TRBD1 (6 bases). Germline lookup yields CDR1 LGHNA and CDR2 YNFKEQ. Trimming removed 5 bases at V and 3 bases at J, with 20 bases between. The CDR3 sequence is 17 residues long. CDR3 sequence reads: CASSSPRVGGLGNTIYF. In nucleotides, the CDR3 is TGTGCCAGCAGCTCGCCTCGGGTCGGGGGGCTTGGAAACACCATATATTTT.

The chain uses TRBV2 and TRBJ2-5, with TRBD2 identical over 10 bases. The CDR3 is 14 amino acids. With 4 bases clipped from V and 2 bases from J, the junction kept 1 base outside the gene matches. In germline, CDR1 is SNHLY, CDR2 FYNNEI. The CDR3 loop reads CASSAAGGQETQYF. CDR3 in DNA: TGTGCCAGCAGTGCAGCGGGGGGGCAAGAGACCCAGTACTTC.

CDR3 sequence (DNA): TGTGCCTGGGCAGGTCCTTGGACAGGTTCCTACGAGCAGTACTTC. It translates to CAWAGPWTGSYEQYF. The rearrangement links TRBV30 to TRBJ2-5; TRBD1 matches at 7 bases. The end of the DNA fits TRBJ2-7 better, so the J call may be wrong. CDR1 and CDR2 from the germline V gene are GTSNPN and SVGIG (reference sequence). The CDR3 contains 15 residues.

The chain links TRBV2 to TRBJ2-5; D is perhaps TRBD1 (7 bases). The V and J ends lost 4 bases and 1 base respectively, with 19 bases between them. This CDR3 has 17 residues. CDR1 and CDR2 (germline): SNHLY, FYNNEI. This chain's CDR3 is CASSVMDGGTAQETQYF. The CDR3 DNA follows: TGTGCCAGCAGTGTAATGGATGGGGGGACAGCCCAAGAGACCCAGTACTTC.

The chain recombines TRBV14 with TRBJ2-2; maybe TRBD2 (6 bases). The CDR3 totals 15 residues. V gave up 1 base and J gave up 8 bases, with 14 bases separating them. The germline V gene encodes CDR1 SGHDN and CDR2 FVKESK. The CDR3 loop is CASSQGLVRRGELFF. CDR3 nucleotide sequence: TGTGCCAGCAGCCAAGGACTAGTCAGGAGGGGGGAGCTGTTTTTT.

The chain is built from TRBV7-9 and TRBJ2-5; 9 positions match TRBD1. This CDR3 comprises 15 residues. After removal of 9 bases from V and 2 bases from J, the junction contained 10 bases not matched to a gene. In germline, CDR1 is SEHNR, CDR2 FQNEAQ (reference sequence). The DNA for the CDR3 is TGTGCCAGTCGATCGGACAGGGGTTCTCAAGAGACCCAGTACTTC. It is translated as CASRSDRGSQETQYF.

The rearrangement uses TRBV7-2 and TRBJ2-5; TRBD2 aligns across 7 bases. This CDR3 has 16 amino acids. Trimming cost V 5 bases and J 3 bases; bases outside gene matches: 12. In germline, CDR1 is SGHTA, CDR2 FQGNSA. CDR3 nucleotides: TGTGCCAGCAGCCGTCGAAGCGGGGTTTTCGAAGAGACCCAGTACTTC. Translated: CASSRRSGVFEETQYF.

The gene calls are TRBV7-9 and TRBJ1-1; D gene uncertain. This CDR3 comprises 11 residues. The V end was cut by 3 bases, the J end by 8 bases, with 7 bases between. Germline CDR1 and CDR2: SEHNR and FQNEAQ (reference sequence). The CDR3: CASSFGLEAFF. CDR3 bases: TGTGCCAGCAGCTTCGGGTTGGAAGCTTTCTTT.

This clone was counted once. J is TRBJ2-1 and V is TRBV7-2, with 9 nucleotides matching TRBD1. The CDR3 runs 15 residues. V dropped 1 base and J dropped 10; count of bases not matched to a gene: 8. The germline V gene encodes CDR1 SGHTA and CDR2 FQGNSA. The CDR3 DNA is TGTGCCAGCAGCTTAGGCCTACAGGGGGCCTTGGAGCAGTTCTTC. Its protein product is CASSLGLQGALEQFF.

The CDR3: CASSLSPGQGRYEQYF. The CDR3 DNA is TGTGCCAGCAGCTTATCCCCGGGACAGGGGCGCTACGAGCAGTACTTC. The chain recombines TRBV5-4 with TRBJ2-7; 10 bases agree with TRBD1. The CDR3 is made up of 16 amino acids. From germline, CDR1 is SGHNT and CDR2 YYREEE (reference sequence). Losses at the gene ends were 2 bases for V and 3 bases for J; bases not matched to a gene: 8.